This T cell receptor (beta chain) was sequenced in a study of blood T cell repertoires in COVID-19. Overall study: Sample material is recorded as cDNA or gDNA derived from T cells, B-cell-depleted T cells, or PBMCs.

J lost 4 bases, V lost 2 bases, and 4 bases had no gene match. This CDR3 has 16 amino acids. Germline CDR1 MGHRA, CDR2 YSYEKL. Only a few counts were recorded for this clone. Data came from immunoSEQ multiplex PCR; TCRdb stores just in-frame clones and leaves some out. Seen here are 240,000 or so clones, 70% to 85% observed once, and the top ten hold 1.9%. V gene TRBV4-1 combines with J gene TRBJ2-7, with TRBD2 identical over 14 bases. The receptor comes from a woman of 80 years or more with acute or convalescent COVID-19. Sequencing input: peripheral blood. The CDR3 protein is CASSQTTSGRGYEQYF. The DNA of the CDR3 is TGCGCCAGCAGCCAAACGACTAGCGGGAGGGGATACGAGCAGTACTTC.